Below, 3 T cell receptor beta chains from the same sample are listed, as sequenced in a study of preoperative IRX-2 immunotherapy in early breast cancer. The table came from immunoSEQ multiplex PCR; TCRdb's copy has only in-frame clones and leaves some out. The sample carries tens of thousands of clones, roughly 96% recorded once. Treatment: preoperative locoregional IRX-2 cytokine immunotherapy. Sample collection occurred from a patient treated with IRX-2 immunotherapy. The receptors shown here come from a human donor with breast cancer.

V is TRBV19 and J is TRBJ1-5, with D uncertain. V lost 7 bases, J lost 2 bases, and 12 bases lay in between. Germline CDR1 LNHDA, CDR2 SQIVND (reference sequence). This CDR3 is 14 amino acids long. The CDR3 bases are TGTGCCAGTAAGCCCGGCGCGGGCAATCAGCCCCAGCATTTT. It translates to CASKPGAGNQPQHF.

This clone was found once. The J gene is TRBJ2-1, the V gene TRBV5-1, with TRBD2 matching over 8 bases. After removal of 4 bases from V and 6 bases from J, the junction contained 12 bases not matched to a gene. The CDR3 sequence is 16 residues long. The germline CDR1 and CDR2 sequences are SGHRS and YFSETQ. This chain's CDR3 is CASSISGTRGANEQFF. In DNA, the CDR3 is TGCGCCAGCAGCATTTCCGGGACTAGAGGGGCCAATGAGCAGTTCTTC.

This sequence joins TRBV4-2 and TRBJ2-1, with 7 bases that match TRBD1. The J segment lost 0 bases and the V segment lost 4 bases, leaving 6 bases of the junction unmatched. The CDR3 is made up of 16 amino acids. Germline CDR1 and CDR2: LGHNA and YNFKEQ. The CDR3 DNA follows: TGTGCCAGCAGCCCTGAACAGGGGAGCTCCTACAATGAGCAGTTCTTC. Encoded protein: CASSPEQGSSYNEQFF.